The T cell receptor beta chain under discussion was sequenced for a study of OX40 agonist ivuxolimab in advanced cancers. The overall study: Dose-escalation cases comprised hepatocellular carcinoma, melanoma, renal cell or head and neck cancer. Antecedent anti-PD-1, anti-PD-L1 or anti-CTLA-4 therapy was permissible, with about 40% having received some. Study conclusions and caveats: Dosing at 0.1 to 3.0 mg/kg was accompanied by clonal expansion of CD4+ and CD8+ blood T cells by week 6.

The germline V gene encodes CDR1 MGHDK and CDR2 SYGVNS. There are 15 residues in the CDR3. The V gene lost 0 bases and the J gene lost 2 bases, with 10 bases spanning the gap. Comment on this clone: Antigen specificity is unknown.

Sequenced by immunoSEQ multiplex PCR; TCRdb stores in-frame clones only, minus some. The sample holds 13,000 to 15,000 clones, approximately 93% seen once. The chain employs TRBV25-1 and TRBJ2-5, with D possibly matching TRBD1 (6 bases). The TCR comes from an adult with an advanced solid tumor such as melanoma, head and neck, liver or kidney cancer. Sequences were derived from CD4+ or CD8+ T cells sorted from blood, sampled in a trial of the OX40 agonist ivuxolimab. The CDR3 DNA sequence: TGTGCCAGCAGTGAATATCCAGGGGCGCAAGAGACCCAGTACTTC. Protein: CASSEYPGAQETQYF.